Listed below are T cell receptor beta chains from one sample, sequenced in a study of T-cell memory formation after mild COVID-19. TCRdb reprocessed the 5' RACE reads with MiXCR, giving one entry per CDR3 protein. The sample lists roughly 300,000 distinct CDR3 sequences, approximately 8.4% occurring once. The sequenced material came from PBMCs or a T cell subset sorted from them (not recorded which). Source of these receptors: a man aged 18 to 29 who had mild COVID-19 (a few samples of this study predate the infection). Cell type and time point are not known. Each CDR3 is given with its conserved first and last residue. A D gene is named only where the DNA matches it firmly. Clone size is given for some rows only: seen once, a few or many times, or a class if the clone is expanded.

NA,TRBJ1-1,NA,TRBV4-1,CASSQSARGQANTEAFF,TGCGCCAGCAGCCAATCGGCCAGGGGCCAGGCCAACACTGAAGCTTTCTTT
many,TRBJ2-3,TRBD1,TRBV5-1,CASSLGQGGTQYF,TGCGCCAGCAGCTTGGGACAGGGGGGGACGCAGTATTTT
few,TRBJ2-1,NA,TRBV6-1,CASSELGLGEQFF,TGTGCCAGCAGTGAATTAGGTCTGGGTGAGCAGTTCTTC
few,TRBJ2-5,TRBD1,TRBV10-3,CATQTSGGRETQYF,TGTGCCACGCAGACCTCAGGGGGCAGAGAGACCCAGTACTTC
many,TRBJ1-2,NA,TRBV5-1,CASSWGGGYGYTF,TGCGCCAGCAGCTGGGGCGGAGGATATGGCTACACCTTC
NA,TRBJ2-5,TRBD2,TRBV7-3,CASSRRLAGAPGEETQYF,TGTGCCAGCAGCCGTCGACTAGCGGGGGCTCCAGGGGAGGAGACCCAGTACTTC
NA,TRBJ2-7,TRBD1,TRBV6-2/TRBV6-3,CASRSGQDYEQYF,TGTGCCAGCAGGTCGGGACAGGACTACGAGCAGTACTTC
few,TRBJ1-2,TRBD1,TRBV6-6,CASRFWDSYGYTF,TGTGCCAGCAGATTCTGGGACAGCTATGGCTACACCTTC
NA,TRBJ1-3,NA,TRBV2,CASHRETGNTIYF,TGTGCCAGCCACAGGGAAACTGGAAACACCATATATTTT
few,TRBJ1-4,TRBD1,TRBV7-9,CASSSTLTGVAEKLFF,TGTGCCAGCAGCTCGACCCTGACAGGGGTGGCTGAAAAACTGTTTTTT
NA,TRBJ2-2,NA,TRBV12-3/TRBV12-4,CASSHLILDPGFVGSGELFF,TGTGCCAGCAGCCATCTGATACTAGACCCCGGGTTCGTCGGGAGCGGGGAGCTGTTTTTT
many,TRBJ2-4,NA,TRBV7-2,CASSLPLDPVRNIQYF,TGTGCCAGCAGCTTACCTTTAGACCCGGTTCGAAACATTCAGTACTTC
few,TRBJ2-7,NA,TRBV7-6,CASSLEGAGEQYF,TGTGCCAGCAGCTTAGAAGGGGCTGGCGAGCAGTACTTC
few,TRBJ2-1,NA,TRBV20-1,CSAPPSEQFF,TGCAGTGCTCCTCCGTCCGAGCAGTTCTTC
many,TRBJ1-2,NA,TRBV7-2,CASSLVENYGYTF,TGTGCCAGCAGCTTAGTAGAGAACTATGGCTACACCTTC
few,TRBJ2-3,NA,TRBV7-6,CASVQGGSGTDTQYF,TGTGCCAGCGTTCAGGGGGGCAGTGGCACAGATACGCAGTATTTT
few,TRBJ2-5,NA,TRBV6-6,CASSYSGGPRETQYF,TGTGCCAGCAGTTACTCGGGGGGGCCCCGAGAGACCCAGTACTTC
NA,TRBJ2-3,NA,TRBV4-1,CASSQDQGGVRRGTQYF,TGCGCCAGCAGCCAAGATCAGGGAGGCGTCCGGAGAGGTACGCAGTATTTT
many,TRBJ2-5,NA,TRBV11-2,CASSLVGRAMETQYF,TGTGCCAGCAGCTTAGTGGGCAGGGCGATGGAGACCCAGTACTTC
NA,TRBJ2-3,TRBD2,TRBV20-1,CSARDAGTSGTDTQYF,TGCAGTGCTAGAGATGCAGGGACTAGCGGCACAGATACGCAGTATTTT
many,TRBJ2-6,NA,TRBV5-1,CASSLDFLALRANVLTF,TGCGCCAGCAGCTTGGATTTTCTGGCTCTGCGGGCCAACGTCCTGACTTTC
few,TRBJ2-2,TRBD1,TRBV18,CASSPSGQGSGELFF,TGTGCCAGCTCACCATCGGGACAGGGGAGCGGGGAGCTGTTTTTT
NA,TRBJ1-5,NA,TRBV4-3,CASSQSADQPQHF,TGCGCCAGCAGCCAATCTGCAGATCAGCCCCAGCATTTT
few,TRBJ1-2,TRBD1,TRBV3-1,CASSPRSGGGYTF,TGTGCCAGCAGCCCCCGATCAGGGGGCGGCTACACCTTC
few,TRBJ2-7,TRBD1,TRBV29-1,CSVIQVGDSEQYF,TGCAGCGTTATACAGGTAGGGGACAGCGAGCAGTACTTC
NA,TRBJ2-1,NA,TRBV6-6,CASSYAGQSPRGNEQFF,TGTGCCAGCAGTTACGCCGGACAGTCCCCCCGAGGGAATGAGCAGTTCTTC
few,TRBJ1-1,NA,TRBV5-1,CASSLAPDTNTEAFF,TGCGCCAGCAGCTTGGCCCCGGACACGAACACTGAAGCTTTCTTT
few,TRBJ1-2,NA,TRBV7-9,CASQQGLAHLGGYTF,TGTGCCAGCCAGCAGGGGCTCGCCCACCTAGGAGGCTACACCTTC
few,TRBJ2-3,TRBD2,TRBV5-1,CASSLDIAGGRLDTQYF,TGCGCCAGCAGCTTGGATATTGCGGGGGGGCGGTTGGATACGCAGTATTTT
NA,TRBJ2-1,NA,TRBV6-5,CASKVRPSNEQFF,TGTGCCAGCAAGGTTCGCCCCAGCAATGAGCAGTTCTTC
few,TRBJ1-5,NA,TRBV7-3,CAPVSCSNQPQHF,TGTGCCCCGGTAAGCTGTAGCAATCAGCCCCAGCATTTT
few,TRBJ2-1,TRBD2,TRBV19,CASLAGGDNEQFF,TGTGCCAGCCTAGCGGGGGGCGACAATGAGCAGTTCTTC
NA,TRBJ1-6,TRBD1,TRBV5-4,CASSLDGQGIRSPLHF,TGTGCCAGCAGCTTGGATGGACAGGGGATTAGGTCACCCCTCCACTTT
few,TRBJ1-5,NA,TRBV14,CASSLGPFQPQHF,TGTGCCAGCAGCCTCGGACCGTTTCAGCCCCAGCATTTT
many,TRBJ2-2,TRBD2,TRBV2,CASSDLGLAGGPTGELFF,TGTGCCAGCAGTGACCTCGGACTAGCGGGGGGGCCCACCGGGGAGCTGTTTTTT
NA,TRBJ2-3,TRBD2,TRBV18,CASSPFNSGAISSTDTQYF,TGTGCCAGCTCACCGTTTAATAGCGGGGCTATTTCTAGCACAGATACGCAGTATTTT
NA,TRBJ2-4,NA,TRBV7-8,CASSRVGVRAKNIQYF,TGTGCCAGCAGCCGCGTAGGGGTGAGAGCCAAAAACATTCAGTACTTC
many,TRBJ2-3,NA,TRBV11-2,CASSQVTDTQYF,TGTGCCAGCAGCCAGGTTACAGATACGCAGTATTTT
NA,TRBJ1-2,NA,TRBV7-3,CASSAKDYGYTF,TGTGCCAGCAGCGCAAAGGACTATGGCTACACCTTC
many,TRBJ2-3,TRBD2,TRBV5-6,CASGLAGSTDTQYF,TGTGCCAGCGGGTTAGCGGGGAGCACAGATACGCAGTATTTT
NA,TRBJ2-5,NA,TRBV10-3,CAIRPSGVQETQYF,TGTGCCATCAGACCCTCAGGAGTCCAAGAGACCCAGTACTTC
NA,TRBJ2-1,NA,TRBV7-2,CASSLPYNEQFF,TGTGCCAGCAGCTTACCCTACAATGAGCAGTTCTTC
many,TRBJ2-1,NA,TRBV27,CASSRYSLSSYNEQFF,TGTGCCAGCAGCAGGTACAGTTTGAGCTCCTACAATGAGCAGTTCTTC
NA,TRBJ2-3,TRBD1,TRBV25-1,CASTGTGQGRTDTQYF,TGTGCCAGCACGGGGACGGGACAGGGGCGCACAGATACGCAGTATTTT
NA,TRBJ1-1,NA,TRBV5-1,CASNDWGGTEAFF,TGCGCCAGCAACGACTGGGGCGGGACTGAAGCTTTCTTT
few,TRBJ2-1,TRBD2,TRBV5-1,CATGKNGGADEQFF,TGCGCCACGGGTAAAAACGGGGGGGCAGACGAGCAGTTCTTC
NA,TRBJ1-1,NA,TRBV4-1,CASSQDTTTEAFF,TGCGCCAGCAGCCAGGACACTACTACTGAAGCTTTCTTT
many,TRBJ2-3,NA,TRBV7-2,CASSRSRDSTDTQYF,TGTGCCAGCAGCCGTTCCCGGGACAGCACAGATACGCAGTATTTT
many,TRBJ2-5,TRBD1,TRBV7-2,CASTQDRSPRAQYF,TGTGCCAGCACCCAGGACAGGTCCCCGAGGGCCCAGTACTTC
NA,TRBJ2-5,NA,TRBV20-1,CSARDLAGQPIETQYF,TGCAGTGCTAGAGATTTAGCCGGACAACCTATAGAGACCCAGTACTTC